One and the same sample provided the 21 T cell receptor beta chains below, sequenced in a study of Ad26.COV2.S vaccination and SARS-CoV-2 variants. Regarding treatment: around 19 received Ad26.COV2.S at low or high dose, single or two shots; several received placebo; per-sample allocation not given. Samples analyzed were those drawn on day 63 after the first vaccine or placebo injection. Sequencing used immunoSEQ multiplex PCR; TCRdb keeps in-frame clones, though not all of them. The data show over 400,000 clones, with roughly 90% seen just once and around 1.8% held by the top ten. Sequencing was performed on peripheral blood, taken in a trial of Ad26.COV2.S vaccine versus placebo. The receptors stem from a person between 18 and 60 years old who received the Ad26.COV2.S COVID-19 vaccine or a placebo.

The genes are TRBV5-1 and TRBJ2-7; TRBD2 matches 10 bases. CDR3 length: 16 residues. V lost 0 bases and J lost 1; bases outside the gene matches: 4. The V gene's germline CDR1 is SGHRS and CDR2 YFSETQ. CDR3 loop: CASSLGWGLASYEQYF. CDR3 DNA: TGCGCCAGCAGCTTGGGCTGGGGACTAGCGTCCTACGAGCAGTACTTC.

CDR3 residues: CASSLLAGTDTQYF. The CDR3, as DNA: TGTGCCAGCAGTTTACTAGCGGGCACAGATACGCAGTATTTT. The rearrangement links TRBV6-6 to TRBJ2-3, with 8 bases lining up with TRBD2. The CDR3 extends over 14 amino acids. Germline CDR1 and CDR2: MNHNY and SVGAGI (reference sequence). Trimming at V came to 4 bases and at J to 1 base, leaving 1 base not matched to a gene.

The V gene is TRBV6-2 or TRBV6-3, the J gene TRBJ1-5; 8 bases are a match to TRBD1. The CDR3 runs to 15 residues. Germline V gene lookup returns CDR1 MNHEY and CDR2 SVGEGT. V lost 2 bases, J lost 3 bases, and 3 bases stayed unmatched. This chain's CDR3 is CASSYRDRNNQPQHF. The CDR3, as DNA: TGTGCCAGCAGTTACCGGGACAGGAACAATCAGCCCCAGCATTTT.

The rearrangement joins TRBV25-1 to TRBJ2-4; 8 nucleotides align to TRBD1. The length of the CDR3 is 16 residues. The junction had 4 bases not matched to a gene; V was cut back by 3 bases and J by 0 bases. CDR1 MGHDK and CDR2 SYGVNS come from the germline V gene. As DNA, the CDR3 is TGTGCCAGCAGTGACGGACAGGGTTTAGCCAAAAACATTCAGTACTTC. Its translation is CASSDGQGLAKNIQYF.

The rearrangement uses TRBV25-1 and TRBJ1-5; D is unclear. In germline, CDR1 is MGHDK, CDR2 SYGVNS. The CDR3 length is 15 residues. V was cut by 3 bases and J by 4 bases, with 13 bases left in between. The CDR3 loop is CASSEPGFGNQPQHF. The CDR3 bases are TGTGCCAGCAGTGAGCCGGGGTTCGGGAATCAGCCCCAGCATTTT.

The rearrangement links TRBV19 to TRBJ2-1; D uncertain. V was pared by 6 bases and J by 5 bases, with 14 bases between. Per the germline V gene, CDR1 is LNHDA and CDR2 is SQIVND (reference sequence). The CDR3 runs 14 residues. The CDR3 region is CASRNNGQHNEQFF. CDR3 DNA sequence: TGTGCCAGTAGAAATAACGGGCAGCACAATGAGCAGTTCTTC.

This chain joins TRBV6-2 or TRBV6-3 and TRBJ2-2; TRBD2 aligns across 9 bases. Trimming removed 5 bases from V and 7 bases from J; junction bases left unmatched: 8. The CDR3 length is 15 residues. Germline-derived CDR1 and CDR2 are MNHEY and SVGEGT. The CDR3 bases are TGTGCCAGCAGTGTCCGGACTAGCGCGGTCGGGGAGCTGTTTTTT. Protein: CASSVRTSAVGELFF.

This sequence joins TRBV6-1 and TRBJ2-7; D remains unclear. The CDR3 covers 14 residues. The germline V and J ends were trimmed by 1 base and 0 bases, with 7 bases remaining between them. In germline, CDR1 is MNHNS, CDR2 SASEGT. In DNA, the CDR3 is TGTGCCAGCAGTGAAGTCCACAGCTCCTACGAGCAGTACTTC. Amino acid sequence: CASSEVHSSYEQYF.

This chain connects TRBV27 to TRBJ1-4; tentative D call: TRBD1 (6 bases). V was pared by 5 bases and J by 8 bases, with 18 bases between. CDR3 length: 15 residues. Germline values: CDR1 MNHEY, CDR2 SMNVEV (reference sequence). The DNA for the CDR3 is TGTGCCAGCAGTACGTGGCAGGGGAGGGTCGAAAAACTGTTTTTT. Protein sequence: CASSTWQGRVEKLFF.

The chain recombines TRBV10-2 with TRBJ2-1, with D perhaps matching TRBD1 or TRBD2 (5 bases each). The CDR3 loop spans 14 amino acids. V lost 4 bases to trimming and J lost 2 bases, with 9 bases between them. Per the germline V gene, CDR1 is WSHSY and CDR2 is SAAADI. The CDR3 nucleotides are TGCGCCAGCAGTGTGGGACGGACCTACAATGAGCAGTTCTTC. This translates into CASSVGRTYNEQFF.

The chain recombines TRBV28 with TRBJ1-2; no clear D gene. CDR1 MDHEN and CDR2 SYDVKM come from the germline V gene. This CDR3 contains 14 residues. Deletions cut 3 bases from V and 7 bases from J, with 15 bases between. The CDR3 here is CASSFLVGGLGYTF. The CDR3 DNA sequence: TGTGCCAGCAGTTTCCTCGTGGGCGGTCTTGGCTACACCTTC.

The V and J genes are TRBV21-1 and TRBJ2-7. TRBV21-1 is a documented pseudogene. This CDR3 comprises 15 residues. This chain's CDR3 is CASSKGRDGFYEQYF. DNA for the CDR3: TGTGCCAGCAGCAAAGGTCGGGACGGGTTCTACGAGCAGTACTTC.

This chain links TRBV5-4 with TRBJ2-7; D is undetermined. Germline assignment: CDR1 SGHNT and CDR2 YYREEE (reference sequence). V was cut by 4 bases and J by 7 bases, with 12 bases left in between. The CDR3 loop spans 12 amino acids. The CDR3 nucleotides read TGTGCCAGCAGCGTCTTCTCGGATGAGCAGTACTTC. Protein product: CASSVFSDEQYF.

The chain couples TRBV10-2 to TRBJ1-2, with 7 bases aligning to TRBD1. The CDR3 spans 16 residues. Germline CDR1 WSHSY, CDR2 SAAADI. V lost 7 bases, J lost 7 bases, and 18 bases stayed unmatched. The chain's CDR3 is CASTDRRQGSFGGYTF. The CDR3, as DNA: TGCGCCAGCACCGATCGTCGACAGGGTAGTTTCGGTGGCTACACCTTC.

The CDR3 bases are TGTGCCACCAGCGAGGGACGGAACTATGGCTACACCTTC. The encoded protein is CATSEGRNYGYTF. The chain uses TRBV24-1 and TRBJ1-2; D possibly corresponds to TRBD1 (5 bases). The V end lost 7 bases, the J end lost 2 bases, and 10 bases lay between the germline ends. Germline-derived CDR1 and CDR2 are KGHDR and SFDVKD. CDR3 size: 13 residues.

The chain joins TRBV7-2 to TRBJ2-1; D perhaps matches TRBD1 (6 bases). The germline CDR1 and CDR2 sequences are SGHTA and FQGNSA. The V and J ends lost 4 bases and 2 bases respectively, with 15 bases between them. The CDR3 length is 16 residues. CDR3 DNA: TGTGCCAGCAGCTCTTACAGGGATCCACCCTACAATGAGCAGTTCTTC. It is translated as CASSSYRDPPYNEQFF.

This clone was detected only a few times. The J gene is TRBJ1-2, the V gene TRBV7-8, with D possibly being TRBD1 (5 bases). Germline CDR1 reads SGHVS; CDR2 reads FQNEAQ. Trimming cost V 5 bases and J 7 bases, with 14 bases left between them. The CDR3 is 13 residues long. CDR3 DNA sequence: TGTGCCAGCAGCGCACCTTTCGGGGCTGGCTACACCTTC. It encodes CASSAPFGAGYTF.

V is TRBV2 and J is TRBJ1-6; the match to TRBD1 covers 9 bases. CDR1 is SNHLY, CDR2 FYNNEI, per germline. V shed 9 bases, J shed 8 bases, and the junction held 5 bases outside the gene matches. The CDR3 consists of 13 residues. The CDR3 region has the DNA TGTGCCAGGAGGACAGGGGATTATTCACCCCTCCACTTT. Protein: CARRTGDYSPLHF.

Comments on this clone: The junction and the germline gene differ at one end; a read error may be behind it. This rearrangement joins TRBV7-7 to TRBJ2-5, with D possibly TRBD2 on 6 matching bases. The CDR3 is 13 residues long. The germline gives CDR1 SSHAT, CDR2 FNYEAQ (reference sequence). In DNA form, the CDR3 reads TGTGCTAGCAGCTTTAGCGGAGAAGAGACCCAGTACTTC. Translated, it gives CASSFSGEETQYF.

V usage is TRBV4-3 and J usage is TRBJ1-3; D perhaps matches TRBD1 (6 bases). V lost 4 bases, J lost 2 bases, and 12 bases lay in between. This CDR3 region has 15 residues. In germline, CDR1 is LGHNA, CDR2 YSLEER. CDR3 protein: CASSLRGAPGNTIYF. CDR3 DNA sequence: TGCGCCAGCAGCCTACGGGGGGCTCCTGGAAACACCATATATTTT.

The chain is built from TRBV5-6 and TRBJ2-3, with D unresolved. Germline V gene sequence: CDR1 SGHDT, CDR2 YYEEEE. This CDR3 comprises 17 residues. V was pared by 0 bases and J by 0 bases, with 14 bases between. Here the CDR3 reads CASSLGPPRASTDTQYF. For the CDR3, the DNA is TGTGCCAGCAGCTTGGGGCCGCCCCGGGCTAGCACAGATACGCAGTATTTT.